This TCR beta chain was obtained from a study of T cells after yellow fever vaccination. Points from the study as a whole: Almost all vaccine-responding clonotypes could not be detected on day 0 in sorted memory subsets. Researchers noted that a small share of clonotypes showed up in both CD4 and CD8 compartments.

Germline V gene sequence: CDR1 SGHAT, CDR2 FQNNGV. With 5 bases removed from V and 4 bases from J, the gap between germline ends came to 23 bases. This CDR3 spans 18 amino acids. This clonotype has ten or more counts. TCRdb reprocessed the 5' RACE reads via MiXCR and lists one record per CDR3 protein. This sample has 25,000 to 35,000 distinct CDR3 sequences, with roughly 6% found just once. This clonotype originated in a man aged 30 to 45 who received the YFV17D yellow fever vaccine. Sequenced material: PBMCs, either bulk or a sorted T-cell subset (CD4+, CD8+, memory, or dextramer-sorted; not recorded which), taken on the day of the yellow fever booster vaccination. V usage is TRBV11-2 and J usage is TRBJ2-2, with D maybe TRBD1 (7 bases). CDR3 DNA sequence: TGTGCCAGCAGCACAACTTATCGTCCAGGGGGGATCACCGGGGAGCTGTTTTTT. Translation: CASSTTYRPGGITGELFF. The whole variable domain, remainder taken from reference TRBV11-2 and TRBJ2-2, is EAGVAQSPRYKIIEKRQSVAFWCNPISGHATLYWYQQILGQGPKLLIQFQNNGVVDDSQLPKDRFSAERLKGVDSTLKIQPAKLEDSAVYLCASSTTYRPGGITGELFFGEGSRLTVL.